This is a list of T cell receptor beta chains from one sample in a study of post-analysis software for immune sequencing data. TCRdb reprocessed the PCR reads with MiXCR, giving one entry per CDR3 protein. The sample yields approximately 730,000 distinct CDR3 sequences, 30% seen once. Sequencing was carried out using blood. These receptors all come from a girl under 18 with multiple sclerosis. CDR3s include the opening cysteine and the closing phenylalanine or tryptophan. Fields, in order: clone size, J gene, D gene, V gene, CDR3 protein, CDR3 DNA. A D gene is named only where the DNA matches it firmly. The size field is filled for only some rows; it gives once, few, many or a size class.

size: NA; J: TRBJ2-7; D: NA; V: TRBV2; CDR3: CASRTGTVSYEQYF; DNA: TGTGCCAGCCGGACCGGGACGGTGTCCTACGAGCAGTACTTC
size: NA; J: TRBJ1-5; D: NA; V: TRBV29-1; CDR3: CSVGSGIRNQLQHF; DNA: TGCAGCGTTGGTTCGGGGATACGCAATCAGCTCCAGCATTTT
size: NA; J: TRBJ2-5; D: NA; V: TRBV15; CDR3: CATSKGLMEQYF; DNA: TGTGCCACCAGCAAGGGACTTATGGAGCAGTACTTC
size: once; J: TRBJ2-1; D: NA; V: TRBV27; CDR3: CASSFRQEYNGQFF; DNA: TGTGCCAGCAGTTTTCGACAGGAGTACAATGGGCAGTTCTTC
size: NA; J: TRBJ2-3; D: NA; V: TRBV12-3/TRBV12-4; CDR3: CASSWGPSRTDTQYF; DNA: TGTGCCAGCAGTTGGGGGCCCTCTCGAACAGATACGCAGTATTTT
size: few; J: TRBJ2-1; D: TRBD1; V: TRBV7-2; CDR3: CASSFGGWKGQQTQFF; DNA: TGTGCCAGCAGCTTTGGTGGTTGGAAGGGACAGCAGACCCAGTTCTTC
size: NA; J: TRBJ2-3; D: NA; V: TRBV20-1; CDR3: CSARTHRGTQYF; DNA: TGCAGTGCTAGAACCCATCGGGGTACGCAGTATTTT
size: NA; J: TRBJ1-4; D: NA; V: TRBV7-9; CDR3: CASHIRENEKLFF; DNA: TGTGCCAGCCACATAAGGGAAAATGAAAAACTGTTTTTT
size: NA; J: TRBJ2-5; D: NA; V: TRBV7-2; CDR3: CASSRQEAQYF; DNA: TGTGCCAGCAGCCGTCAAGAGGCCCAGTACTTC
size: few; J: TRBJ2-7; D: TRBD1; V: TRBV2; CDR3: CASSRQGAGDEQYF; DNA: TGTGCCAGCAGCAGACAGGGGGCTGGGGACGAGCAGTACTTC
size: many; J: TRBJ1-1; D: TRBD1; V: TRBV7-6; CDR3: CASSSGQGNTEAFF; DNA: TGTGCCAGCAGCTCGGGACAGGGGAACACTGAAGCTTTCTTT
size: few; J: TRBJ1-2; D: NA; V: TRBV29-1; CDR3: CSGGLGSYGYTF; DNA: TGCAGCGGCGGGTTGGGAAGCTATGGCTACACCTTC
size: few; J: TRBJ1-5; D: NA; V: TRBV7-2; CDR3: CASSIRVGQPQHF; DNA: TGTGCCAGCAGCATACGGGTGGGTCAGCCCCAGCATTTT
size: NA; J: TRBJ2-1; D: NA; V: TRBV11-3; CDR3: CASTKRGADNEQFF; DNA: TGTGCCAGCACCAAAAGGGGGGCTGACAATGAGCAGTTCTTC
size: NA; J: TRBJ1-5; D: NA; V: TRBV6-2/TRBV6-3; CDR3: CASSYPRPQHF; DNA: TGTGCCAGCAGTTACCCCCGGCCCCAGCATTTT
size: NA; J: TRBJ2-5; D: NA; V: TRBV20-1; CDR3: CSARDHAGAKGETQYF; DNA: TGCAGTGCTAGAGATCACGCCGGGGCGAAGGGGGAGACCCAGTACTTC
size: many; J: TRBJ2-7; D: NA; V: TRBV10-3; CDR3: CAISDRGPYEQYF; DNA: TGTGCCATCAGTGACCGGGGTCCCTACGAGCAGTACTTC
size: few; J: TRBJ1-4; D: NA; V: TRBV12-3/TRBV12-4; CDR3: CASSLGPGKLFF; DNA: TGTGCCAGCAGTTTAGGGCCTGGAAAACTGTTTTTT
size: NA; J: TRBJ2-3; D: TRBD2; V: TRBV27; CDR3: CASSLGPSGYTDTQYF; DNA: TGTGCCAGCTCCCTGGGCCCTAGCGGATACACAGATACGCAGTATTTT
size: NA; J: TRBJ1-2; D: NA; V: TRBV28; CDR3: CASRWGSRDGYTF; DNA: TGTGCCAGCAGATGGGGCTCCAGGGATGGCTACACCTTC
size: NA; J: TRBJ2-3; D: NA; V: TRBV20-1; CDR3: CSAPRAASTDTQYF; DNA: TGCAGTGCTCCTCGAGCCGCCAGCACAGATACGCAGTATTTT
size: NA; J: TRBJ1-2; D: NA; V: TRBV11-2; CDR3: CASSVDTIGYTF; DNA: TGTGCCAGCAGCGTGGACACGATTGGCTACACCTTC
size: NA; J: TRBJ2-2; D: NA; V: TRBV5-8; CDR3: CASSLVVQGGNTGELFF; DNA: TGTGCCAGCAGCTTGGTGGTACAGGGAGGAAACACCGGGGAGCTGTTTTTT
size: NA; J: TRBJ1-3; D: TRBD1; V: TRBV28; CDR3: CASSQTGGSGNTIYF; DNA: TGTGCCAGCAGCCAGACAGGGGGATCCGGAAACACCATATATTTT
size: NA; J: TRBJ2-7; D: TRBD2; V: TRBV7-6; CDR3: CASSLAGDITSGTYEQYF; DNA: TGTGCCAGCAGCTTAGCCGGGGACATAACTAGCGGGACATACGAGCAGTACTTC
size: few; J: TRBJ2-4; D: TRBD1; V: TRBV7-9; CDR3: CASSSGTGKYIQYF; DNA: TGTGCCAGCAGCTCGGGGACAGGGAAATACATTCAGTACTTC
size: many; J: TRBJ2-5; D: NA; V: TRBV11-2; CDR3: CASSFRGRGGETQYF; DNA: TGTGCCAGCAGCTTCCGCGGCAGGGGTGGTGAGACCCAGTACTTC
size: once; J: TRBJ2-5; D: TRBD1; V: TRBV7-9; CDR3: CASSLGAQGVGETQYF; DNA: TGTGCCAGCAGCTTAGGAGCACAGGGGGTCGGGGAGACCCAGTACTTC
size: NA; J: TRBJ1-1; D: NA; V: TRBV27; CDR3: CASSRRKTKNTEAFF; DNA: TGTGCCAGCAGCCGACGGAAGACAAAGAACACTGAAGCTTTCTTT
size: few; J: TRBJ2-6; D: NA; V: TRBV7-2; CDR3: CASSLQGFGANVLTF; DNA: TGTGCCAGCAGCTTACAGGGTTTTGGGGCCAACGTCCTGACTTTC
size: NA; J: TRBJ2-1; D: TRBD2; V: TRBV29-1; CDR3: CSARTSGMNEQFF; DNA: TGCAGCGCTAGGACTAGCGGGATGAATGAGCAGTTCTTC
size: NA; J: TRBJ2-3; D: TRBD2; V: TRBV6-4; CDR3: CASSDVAGLSTDTQYF; DNA: TGTGCCAGCAGTGACGTAGCGGGGCTGAGCACAGATACGCAGTATTTT
size: NA; J: TRBJ1-5; D: NA; V: TRBV6-5; CDR3: CAGSWQGPAGNQPQHF; DNA: TGTGCCGGCAGTTGGCAGGGGCCTGCTGGGAATCAGCCCCAGCATTTT
size: few; J: TRBJ2-1; D: NA; V: TRBV28; CDR3: CASSPGAHAQFF; DNA: TGTGCCAGCTCCCCAGGAGCCCACGCGCAGTTCTTC
size: NA; J: TRBJ2-1; D: NA; V: TRBV5-5; CDR3: CASSLNRGNLYNEQFF; DNA: TGTGCCAGCAGTCTAAATCGGGGGAACCTCTACAATGAGCAGTTCTTC
size: few; J: TRBJ2-1; D: TRBD1; V: TRBV5-1; CDR3: CASSPGQENHNEQFF; DNA: TGCGCCAGCAGCCCGGGACAGGAGAACCACAATGAGCAGTTCTTC
size: few; J: TRBJ2-5; D: TRBD1; V: TRBV5-1; CDR3: CASSLGQGAGRRETQYF; DNA: TGCGCCAGCAGCTTGGGACAGGGGGCTGGAAGGAGAGAGACCCAGTACTTC
size: NA; J: TRBJ2-1; D: NA; V: TRBV29-1; CDR3: CSVQSAPLSSYNEQFF; DNA: TGCAGCGTTCAGTCGGCGCCCCTTAGCTCCTACAATGAGCAGTTCTTC
size: few; J: TRBJ2-7; D: TRBD2; V: TRBV18; CDR3: CASSSTSGRAYEQYF; DNA: TGTGCCAGCTCATCCACTAGCGGGAGGGCCTACGAGCAGTACTTC
size: few; J: TRBJ2-1; D: NA; V: TRBV7-9; CDR3: CASSWGFAGEQFF; DNA: TGTGCCAGCAGCTGGGGGTTCGCTGGGGAGCAGTTCTTC
size: many; J: TRBJ2-7; D: TRBD2; V: TRBV6-1; CDR3: CASSDWGGTTYEQYF; DNA: TGTGCCAGCAGTGACTGGGGAGGGACTACCTACGAGCAGTACTTC
size: few; J: TRBJ2-1; D: TRBD2; V: TRBV5-1; CDR3: CASSFSASGNNNEQFF; DNA: TGCGCCAGCAGCTTTTCGGCTAGCGGAAACAACAATGAGCAGTTCTTC
size: NA; J: TRBJ2-5; D: NA; V: TRBV28; CDR3: CASTNSGFQETQYF; DNA: TGTGCCAGCACCAATTCAGGGTTTCAAGAGACCCAGTACTTC
size: NA; J: TRBJ2-3; D: NA; V: TRBV7-8; CDR3: CASRSRGALNTDTQYF; DNA: TGTGCCAGTCGATCGAGGGGAGCTTTAAACACAGATACGCAGTATTTT
size: NA; J: TRBJ2-2; D: NA; V: TRBV29-1; CDR3: CSVRPGVGAGELFF; DNA: TGCAGCGTTAGGCCGGGAGTAGGGGCCGGGGAGCTGTTTTTT
size: NA; J: TRBJ2-1; D: TRBD1; V: TRBV6-2/TRBV6-3; CDR3: CASTKRTGDNEQFF; DNA: TGTGCCAGCACTAAGAGGACAGGGGACAATGAGCAGTTCTTC
size: many; J: TRBJ2-6; D: TRBD1; V: TRBV20-1; CDR3: CSADRGLGANVLTF; DNA: TGCAGTGCTGACAGGGGGCTGGGGGCCAACGTCCTGACTTTC
size: many; J: TRBJ2-1; D: TRBD1; V: TRBV10-3; CDR3: CAISALTGPAYNEQFF; DNA: TGTGCCATCAGTGCACTGACAGGGCCGGCCTACAATGAGCAGTTCTTC
size: NA; J: TRBJ2-1; D: NA; V: TRBV28; CDR3: CASSLPSSSGFYNEQFF; DNA: TGTGCCAGCAGTTTACCCTCTTCCAGCGGGTTCTACAATGAGCAGTTCTTC